One and the same sample provided the 21 T cell receptor beta chains below, sequenced in a study of OX40 agonist ivuxolimab in advanced cancers. Repertoires were generated with immunoSEQ multiplex PCR, while TCRdb's copy carries only in-frame clones and drops some. There are around 63,000 clones in the sample; 80% to 90% occur only once, and under 14% lies in the top ten. The sample here was CD4+ or CD8+ T cells sorted from blood, taken in a trial of the OX40 agonist ivuxolimab. The receptors were sampled from an adult with an advanced solid tumor such as melanoma, head and neck, liver or kidney cancer.

V and J are TRBV7-9 and TRBJ2-7; TRBD1 might be the D (5 bases). The CDR3 consists of 14 residues. Germline V gene lookup returns CDR1 SEHNR and CDR2 FQNEAQ (reference sequence). The ends were cut back, 5 bases at V and 1 base at J, with 12 bases in the middle. CDR3 sequence (DNA): TGTGCCAGCAGCCCCAGACAGCGTTCCTACGAGCAGTACTTC. Its translation is CASSPRQRSYEQYF.

This chain uses TRBV19 with TRBJ2-1; 7 bases are shared with TRBD2. The V and J ends lost 6 bases and 2 bases, in that order; junction bases with no gene match: 4. CDR1 is LNHDA and CDR2 is SQIVND in the germline V gene (reference sequence). This CDR3 contains 14 residues. The CDR3 loop is CASRLSGAYNEQFF. Here the CDR3 DNA reads TGTGCCAGTAGGCTCAGCGGGGCCTACAATGAGCAGTTCTTC.

The chain links TRBV20-1 to TRBJ2-5, with TRBD2 matching over 7 bases. Per the germline V gene, CDR1 is DFQATT and CDR2 is SNEGSKA (reference sequence). CDR3 size: 9 residues. V lost 6 bases to trimming and J lost 13 bases; unmatched junction nucleotides: 5. The CDR3 DNA sequence: TGCAGTGCGGTCGGGGGGAGGTACTTC. Translation gives CSAVGGRYF.

The chain employs TRBV6-1 and TRBJ2-7; D is undetermined. Germline lookup yields CDR1 MNHNS and CDR2 SASEGT. The CDR3 has 14 residues. V shed 1 base and J shed 2 bases, with 9 bases lying between them. CDR3 bases: TGTGCCAGCAGTGAAGGATTTACAACCTACGAGCAGTACTTC. Protein sequence: CASSEGFTTYEQYF.

This chain links TRBV9 with TRBJ2-1; 7 bases agree with TRBD2. Germline lookup yields CDR1 SGDLS and CDR2 YYNGEE. The CDR3 covers 16 residues. V was pared by 0 bases and J by 4 bases, with 7 bases of the junction left unmatched. DNA of the CDR3: TGTGCCAGCAGCGTAGACCCAGCGGGACTATACAATGAGCAGTTCTTC. Encoded protein: CASSVDPAGLYNEQFF.

The rearrangement links TRBV6-5 to TRBJ1-4, with no clear D. The germline gives CDR1 MNHEY, CDR2 SVGAGI. The CDR3 length is 13 residues. V lost 7 bases and J 8 bases, leaving 14 bases between the germline ends. CDR3 sequence reads: CASTLNPGEKLFF. CDR3 sequence (DNA): TGTGCCAGCACCCTGAATCCGGGAGAAAAACTGTTTTTT.

This rearrangement joins TRBV6-6 to TRBJ1-5, with D perhaps matching TRBD1 (5 bases). Germline CDR1 reads MNHNY; CDR2 reads SVGAGI (reference sequence). The CDR3 consists of 14 residues. Trimming stripped 7 bases from V and 4 bases from J, with 14 bases between. The CDR3 nucleotides read TGTGCCAGCATAGGGGTAACGACGAATCAGCCCCAGCATTTT. This gives the protein CASIGVTTNQPQHF.

The chain carries TRBV19 and TRBJ2-3; 9 bases fit TRBD1. J was trimmed by 0 bases and V by 5 bases; bases with no gene match: 6. CDR1 and CDR2 (germline): LNHDA, SQIVND (reference sequence). CDR3 size: 16 residues. The CDR3 is CASSPTGGGSTDTQYF. In DNA, the CDR3 is TGTGCCAGTAGTCCAACAGGGGGCGGAAGCACAGATACGCAGTATTTT.

This sequence joins TRBV19 and TRBJ2-7, with a weak D call TRBD2 (5 bases). From germline, CDR1 is LNHDA and CDR2 SQIVND (reference sequence). Trimming removed 0 bases from V and 6 bases from J, with 9 bases in between. The CDR3 runs to 13 residues. Here the CDR3 reads CASSIERGSEQYF. In nucleotides, the CDR3 is TGTGCCAGTAGTATAGAGAGAGGGAGCGAGCAGTACTTC.

This chain connects TRBV7-3 to TRBJ2-5; D possibly corresponds to TRBD2 (6 bases). The length of the CDR3 is 13 residues. Trimming took off 1 base at V and 7 bases at J, with 10 bases between the two ends. In germline, CDR1 is SGHTA, CDR2 FQGTGA. CDR3 amino acids: CASSLNAGRTQYF. The CDR3 region has the DNA TGTGCCAGCAGCTTAAATGCGGGAAGGACCCAGTACTTC.

The V call is TRBV5-1, the J call TRBJ1-4; D possibly corresponds to TRBD1 (5 bases). Germline CDR1 SGHRS, CDR2 YFSETQ. V was shortened by 2 bases and J by 8 bases, with 19 bases between the two germline ends. The CDR3 is 16 residues long. CDR3 DNA: TGCGCCAGCAGCTTCGGATCGAGGGGCGCGAGGGAAAAACTGTTTTTT. It is translated as CASSFGSRGAREKLFF.

The chain is built from TRBV19 and TRBJ2-7, with 7 bases that match TRBD1. The junction had 14 bases not matched to a gene; V was cut back by 2 bases and J by 1 base. The CDR3 extends over 18 amino acids. Germline CDR1 reads LNHDA; CDR2 reads SQIVND (reference sequence). The CDR3 coding sequence is TGTGCCAGTAGTATAAGTCTTTGGAGGACAGGTGCATCCTACGAGCAGTACTTC. This encodes CASSISLWRTGASYEQYF.

The V call is TRBV6-6, the J call TRBJ2-7; D gene unclear. V shed 5 bases and J shed 6 bases, with 8 bases lying between them. CDR1 MNHNY and CDR2 SVGAGI come from the germline V gene (reference sequence). There are 11 residues in the CDR3. The CDR3 region is CASSHRAEQYF. CDR3 nucleotide sequence: TGTGCCAGCAGTCATCGGGCCGAGCAGTACTTC.

This chain uses TRBV5-1 with TRBJ2-5; D is unclear. CDR1 SGHRS and CDR2 YFSETQ come from the germline V gene. Trimming shortened V by 0 bases and J by 5 bases, and 8 bases separated the two germline ends. This CDR3 has 13 residues. In DNA form, the CDR3 reads TGCGCCAGCAGCTTGGATCCCACCGAGACCCAGTACTTC. As protein: CASSLDPTETQYF.

Concerning this clone: A read error may produce the germline difference seen at one junction end. At the DNA level, this CDR3 is encoded by other sequences in the same sample as well. V gene TRBV5-4 combines with J gene TRBJ1-2; 7 positions agree with TRBD1. Germline V CDR1 and CDR2: SGHNT, YYREEE (reference sequence). This CDR3 comprises 15 residues. As DNA, the CDR3 is TGTGCCAGCAGCTGGGATTCGACAGGGTATTATGGTTACACCTTC. Translated, it gives CASSWDSTGYYGYTF. Full variable domain (rest looked up from reference TRBV5-4 and TRBJ1-2): ETGVTQSPTHLIKTRGQQVTLRCSSQSGHNTVSWYQQALGQGPQFIFQYYREEENGRGNFPPRFSGLQFPNYSSELNVNALELDDSALYLCASSWDSTGYYGYTFGSGTRLTVV.

J is TRBJ2-7 and V is TRBV5-1; D gene ambiguous. V shed 4 bases and J shed 5 bases, with 13 bases lying between them. The CDR3 has 13 residues. Germline lookup yields CDR1 SGHRS and CDR2 YFSETQ. CDR3 sequence (DNA): TGCGCCAGCAGCGGTGGGCCACGACACGAGCAGTACTTC. Amino acid sequence: CASSGGPRHEQYF.

This rearrangement joins TRBV7-9 to TRBJ2-7, with unresolved D. This CDR3 region has 13 residues. Germline CDR1 and CDR2: SEHNR and FQNEAQ (reference sequence). The ends were cut back, 8 bases at V and 5 bases at J, with 16 bases in the middle. CDR3 DNA sequence: TGTGCCAGCGAATCACTTCTATACGACGAGCAGTACTTC. Protein: CASESLLYDEQYF. The full variable domain, completed using reference TRBV7-9 and TRBJ2-7, is DTGVSQNPRHKITKRGQNVTFRCDPISEHNRLYWYRQTLGQGPEFLTYFQNEAQLEKSRLLSDRFSAERPKGSFSTLEIQRTEQGDSAMYLCASESLLYDEQYFGPGTRLTVT.

The chain employs TRBV5-1 and TRBJ2-3; 7 positions match TRBD1. The CDR3 loop spans 15 amino acids. Germline assignment: CDR1 SGHRS and CDR2 YFSETQ. The V segment lost 0 bases and the J segment 5 bases; nucleotides outside the gene matches: 6. Here the CDR3 reads CASSLDRQGRDTQYF. Here the CDR3 DNA reads TGCGCCAGCAGCTTGGATAGACAGGGAAGAGATACGCAGTATTTT.

The chain has TRBV7-2 and TRBJ2-3, with TRBD2 matching over 11 bases. This CDR3 contains 16 residues. Per germline, CDR1 SGHTA and CDR2 FQGNSA. The trim removed 4 bases at V and 0 bases at J, leaving 3 bases unmatched. CDR3 nucleotides: TGTGCCAGCAGCTCCCGGACTAGCGGGAGCACAGATACGCAGTATTTT. This sequence encodes CASSSRTSGSTDTQYF.

This clone was detected a few times. The V gene is TRBV5-6, the J gene TRBJ2-1; D gene uncertain. The CDR3 is made up of 13 amino acids. V was cut by 4 bases and J by 4 bases, with 9 bases left in between. Germline V lookup: CDR1 SGHDT, CDR2 YYEEEE. CDR3: CASSQVVYNEQFF. The DNA of the CDR3 is TGTGCCAGCAGCCAGGTAGTTTACAATGAGCAGTTCTTC.

This clone was recorded at least ten times. The chain couples TRBV4-1 to TRBJ2-1; either TRBD1 or TRBD2 may supply D (6 bases each). Between the trimmed V and J ends, which lost 0 bases and 10 bases, there was a span of 10 bases. CDR3 length equals 13 residues. Germline-derived CDR1 and CDR2 are MGHRA and YSYEKL. The CDR3 sequence: CASSQDRGREQFF. The CDR3 coding sequence is TGCGCCAGCAGCCAAGATCGGGGGCGGGAGCAGTTCTTC.